This T cell receptor (beta chain) was observed in a study of cytomegalovirus exposure and HLA in healthy donors. V lost 1 base and J lost 1, with 13 bases in between. Germline V CDR1 and CDR2: SGHRS, YFSETQ. The CDR3 extends over 16 amino acids. On this clone itself: What it binds is not known.

Both 60 Vbeta primers and 13 Jbeta primers went into the PCR. Profiled with immunoSEQ multiplex PCR; TCRdb holds only in-frame clones, not every one. The sample lists 110,000 to 150,000 clones, roughly 68% occurring once. While unrecorded immune exposures were likely, the donors were nominally healthy when sampled. Study-wide results and caveats: Prior analysis indicated that the majority of TCR beta V segments exhibited productivity approximately 87% or approximately 30% of the time. A later analysis found common viral pathogens apparently linked to several of the most significant clusters.

This clonotype was sampled from a man in his sixties in good health and CMV-seronegative. V is TRBV5-1 and J is TRBJ2-3, with no clear D. Material for sequencing was PBMCs. DNA for the CDR3: TGCGCCAGCAGCTTGCTTGGTGGGCTCGGCACAGATACGCAGTATTTT. This gives the protein CASSLLGGLGTDTQYF. Based on the CDR3 plus reference TRBV5-1 and TRBJ2-3, the full variable domain is KAGVTQTPRYLIKTRGQQVTLSCSPISGHRSVSWYQQTPGQGLQFLFEYFSETQRNKGNFPGRFSGRQFSNSRSEMNVSTLELGDSALYLCASSLLGGLGTDTQYFGPGTRLTVL.